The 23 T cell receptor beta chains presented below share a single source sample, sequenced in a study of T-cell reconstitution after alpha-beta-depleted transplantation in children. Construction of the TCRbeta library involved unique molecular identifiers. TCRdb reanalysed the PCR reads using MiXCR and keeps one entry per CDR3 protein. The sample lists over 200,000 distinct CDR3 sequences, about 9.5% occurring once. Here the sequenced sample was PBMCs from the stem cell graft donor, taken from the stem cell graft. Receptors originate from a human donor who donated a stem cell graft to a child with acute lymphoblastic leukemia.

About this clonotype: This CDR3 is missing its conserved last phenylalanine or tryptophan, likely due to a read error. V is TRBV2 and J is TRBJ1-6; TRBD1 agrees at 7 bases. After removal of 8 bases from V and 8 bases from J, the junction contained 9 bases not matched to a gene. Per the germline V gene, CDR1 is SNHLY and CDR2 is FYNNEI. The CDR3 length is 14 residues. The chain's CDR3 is CASGSQGGDSPLHY. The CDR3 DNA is TGTGCCAGCGGGTCCCAGGGGGGCGATTCACCCCTCCACTAT.

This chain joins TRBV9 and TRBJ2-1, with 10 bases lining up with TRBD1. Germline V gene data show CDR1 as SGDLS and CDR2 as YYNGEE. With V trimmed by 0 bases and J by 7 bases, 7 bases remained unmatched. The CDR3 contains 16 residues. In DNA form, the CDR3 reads TGTGCCAGCAGCGTAGGTGCGGACAGGGGGGGGAATGAGCAGTTCTTC. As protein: CASSVGADRGGNEQFF.

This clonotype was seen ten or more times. This CDR3 reads CASSLVRGYEQYF. In DNA form, the CDR3 reads TGTGCCAGCAGCTTAGTCCGCGGATACGAGCAGTACTTC. This rearrangement joins TRBV11-3 to TRBJ2-7, with D unresolved. V was cut by 1 base and J by 4 bases, with 8 bases left in between. The germline gives CDR1 SGHNT, CDR2 YENEEA. This CDR3 is 13 amino acids long.

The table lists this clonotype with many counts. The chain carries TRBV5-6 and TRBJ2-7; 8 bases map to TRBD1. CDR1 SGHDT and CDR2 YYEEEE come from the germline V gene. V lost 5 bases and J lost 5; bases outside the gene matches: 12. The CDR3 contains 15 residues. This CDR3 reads CASRPVQGGPNEQYF. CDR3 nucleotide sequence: TGTGCCAGCAGACCAGTACAGGGGGGTCCTAACGAGCAGTACTTC.

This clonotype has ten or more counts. Written as DNA, the CDR3 is TGTGCCAGCAGTTACTCAGTAACAGGCACCGGGGAGCTGTTTTTT. The encoded protein is CASSYSVTGTGELFF. The V gene is TRBV6-5, the J gene TRBJ2-2; the D gene is possibly TRBD1 (5 bases). Germline V CDR1 and CDR2: MNHEY, SVGAGI. V was shortened by 0 bases and J by 4 bases, with 9 bases between the two germline ends. This CDR3 has 15 residues.

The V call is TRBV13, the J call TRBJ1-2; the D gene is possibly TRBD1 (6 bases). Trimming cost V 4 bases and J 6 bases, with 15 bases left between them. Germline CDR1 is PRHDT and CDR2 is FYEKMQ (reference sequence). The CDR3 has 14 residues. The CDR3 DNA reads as TGTGCCAGCAGCTACCCTGCGGGGGCGGATGGCTACACCTTC. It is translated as CASSYPAGADGYTF.

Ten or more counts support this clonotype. CDR3 coding DNA: TGTGCCAGCAGCACAAGGACTAGCGGGGGGAAGTACAATGAGCAGTTCTTC. Translated: CASSTRTSGGKYNEQFF. The chain recombines TRBV7-9 with TRBJ2-1, with 14 bases matching TRBD2. V shed 5 bases, J shed 4 bases, and the junction held 7 bases outside the gene matches. The CDR3 spans 17 residues. CDR1 SEHNR and CDR2 FQNEAQ come from the germline V gene (reference sequence).

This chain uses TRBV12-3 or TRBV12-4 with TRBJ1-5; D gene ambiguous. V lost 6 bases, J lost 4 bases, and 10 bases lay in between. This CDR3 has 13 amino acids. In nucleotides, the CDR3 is TGTGCCAGCAGGGCACCGGGGAATCAGCCCCAGCATTTT. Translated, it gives CASRAPGNQPQHF.

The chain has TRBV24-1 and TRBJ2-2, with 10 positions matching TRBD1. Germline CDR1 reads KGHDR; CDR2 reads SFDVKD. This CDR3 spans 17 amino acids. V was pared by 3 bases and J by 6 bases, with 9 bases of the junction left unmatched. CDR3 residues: CATSDAGTGATAGELFF. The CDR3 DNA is TGTGCCACCAGTGATGCCGGGACAGGGGCTACGGCCGGGGAGCTGTTTTTT.

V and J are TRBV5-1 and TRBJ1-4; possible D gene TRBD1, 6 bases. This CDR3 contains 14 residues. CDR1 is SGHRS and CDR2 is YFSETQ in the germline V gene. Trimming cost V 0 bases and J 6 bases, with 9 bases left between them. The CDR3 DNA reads TGCGCCAGCAGCTTGGACAGGGCTGATGAAAAACTGTTTTTT. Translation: CASSLDRADEKLFF.

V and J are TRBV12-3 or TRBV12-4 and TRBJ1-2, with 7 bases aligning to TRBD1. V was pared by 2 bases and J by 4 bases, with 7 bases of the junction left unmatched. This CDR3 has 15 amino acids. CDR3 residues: CASSLTGQNRYGYTF. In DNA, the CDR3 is TGTGCCAGCAGTTTAACGGGACAGAACCGCTATGGCTACACCTTC.

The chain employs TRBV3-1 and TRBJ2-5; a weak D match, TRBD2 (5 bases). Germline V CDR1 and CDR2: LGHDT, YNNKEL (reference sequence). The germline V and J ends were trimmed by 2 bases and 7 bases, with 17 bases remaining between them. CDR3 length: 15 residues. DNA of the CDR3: TGTGCCAGCAGCCAAAGTTGGACTGGAGGAGGGACCCAGTACTTC. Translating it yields CASSQSWTGGGTQYF.

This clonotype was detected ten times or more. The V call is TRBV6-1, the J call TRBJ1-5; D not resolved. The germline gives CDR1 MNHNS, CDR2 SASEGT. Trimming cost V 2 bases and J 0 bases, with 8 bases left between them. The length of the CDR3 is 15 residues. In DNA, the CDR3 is TGTGCCAGCAGTGAATACACCAATAGCAATCAGCCCCAGCATTTT. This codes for CASSEYTNSNQPQHF.

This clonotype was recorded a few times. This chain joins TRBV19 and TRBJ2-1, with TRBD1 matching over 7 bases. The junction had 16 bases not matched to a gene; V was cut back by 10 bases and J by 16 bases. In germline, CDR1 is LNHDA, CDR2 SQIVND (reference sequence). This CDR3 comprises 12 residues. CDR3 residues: CATDMGGDRQFF. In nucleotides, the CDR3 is TGTGCCACCGATATGGGTGGGGACAGACAATTCTTC.

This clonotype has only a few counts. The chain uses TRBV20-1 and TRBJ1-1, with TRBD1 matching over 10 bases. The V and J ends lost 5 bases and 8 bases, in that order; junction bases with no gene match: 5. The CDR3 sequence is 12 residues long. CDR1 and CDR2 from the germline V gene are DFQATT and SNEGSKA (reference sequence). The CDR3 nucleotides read TGCAGTGCTGACGGGACAGGGGACGAAGCTTTCTTT. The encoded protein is CSADGTGDEAFF.

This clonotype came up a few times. This chain's CDR3 is CASRPNSGGGYNEQFF. As DNA, the CDR3 is TGTGCCAGCAGACCCAACAGCGGGGGGGGATACAATGAGCAGTTCTTC. The chain has TRBV12-3 or TRBV12-4 and TRBJ2-1, with 10 bases that match TRBD2. This CDR3 spans 16 amino acids. V dropped 6 bases and J dropped 4; count of bases not matched to a gene: 9.

The CDR3 sequence is CSARGTNTGVFISGQYF. In nucleotides, the CDR3 is TGCAGTGCTAGAGGCACTAACACAGGGGTCTTTATTTCGGGGCAGTACTTC. The V gene is TRBV20-1, the J gene TRBJ2-7; TRBD1 matches at 7 bases. The germline gives CDR1 DFQATT, CDR2 SNEGSKA (reference sequence). V gave up 1 base and J gave up 9 bases; unmatched junction bases: 21. CDR3 size: 17 residues.

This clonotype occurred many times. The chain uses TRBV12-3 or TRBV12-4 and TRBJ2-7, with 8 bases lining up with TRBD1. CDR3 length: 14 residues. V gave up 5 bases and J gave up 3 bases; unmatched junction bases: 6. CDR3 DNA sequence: TGTGCCAGCAGTCAGACAGGGGCCCACTACGAGCAGTACTTC. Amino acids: CASSQTGAHYEQYF.

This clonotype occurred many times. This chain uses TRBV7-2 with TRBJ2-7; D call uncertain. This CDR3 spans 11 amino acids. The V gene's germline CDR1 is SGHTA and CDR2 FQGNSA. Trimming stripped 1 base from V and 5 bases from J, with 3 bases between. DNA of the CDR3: TGTGCCAGCAGCTTAGTGGACGAGCAGTACTTC. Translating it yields CASSLVDEQYF.

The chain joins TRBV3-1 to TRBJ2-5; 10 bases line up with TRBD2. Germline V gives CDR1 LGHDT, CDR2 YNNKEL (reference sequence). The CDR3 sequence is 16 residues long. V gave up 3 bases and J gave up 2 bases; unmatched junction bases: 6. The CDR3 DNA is TGTGCCAGCAGCCAGTTCCCGACTAGCGGGCAAGAGACCCAGTACTTC. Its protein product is CASSQFPTSGQETQYF.

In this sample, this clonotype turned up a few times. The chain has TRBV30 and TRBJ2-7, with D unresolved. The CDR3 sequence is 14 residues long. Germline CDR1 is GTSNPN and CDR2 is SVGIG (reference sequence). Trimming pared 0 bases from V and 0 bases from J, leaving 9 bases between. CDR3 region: CAWSVGIPSYEQYF. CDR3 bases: TGTGCCTGGAGTGTAGGGATACCCTCCTACGAGCAGTACTTC.

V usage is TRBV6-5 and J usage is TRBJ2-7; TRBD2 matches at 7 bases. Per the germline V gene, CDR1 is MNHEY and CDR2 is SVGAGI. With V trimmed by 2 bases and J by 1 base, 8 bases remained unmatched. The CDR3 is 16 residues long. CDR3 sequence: CASSYGGDPGSYEQYF. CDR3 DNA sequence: TGTGCCAGCAGTTACGGGGGGGACCCGGGGTCCTACGAGCAGTACTTC.

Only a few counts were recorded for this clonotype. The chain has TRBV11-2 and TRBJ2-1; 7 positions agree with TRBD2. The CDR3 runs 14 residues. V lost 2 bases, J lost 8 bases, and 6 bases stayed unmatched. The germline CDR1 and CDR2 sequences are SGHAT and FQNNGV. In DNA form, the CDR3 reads TGTGCCAGCAGCTTATTTTCCCGGGGGGATGAGCAGTTCTTC. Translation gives CASSLFSRGDEQFF.